These 3 T cell receptor beta chains came from one sample sequenced in a study of shared clonotypes between healthy human individuals. Sequencing was performed with immunoSEQ multiplex PCR; in TCRdb, only in-frame clones are kept and a portion is missing. The profile shows some 92,000 clones, around 43% of them singletons. Material for sequencing was PBMCs. The receptors were gathered from a middle-aged woman in good health. Some clones in this sample may be carry-over from other donors' samples.

This clone appeared a few times. The gene calls are TRBV29-1 and TRBJ1-5; 7 bases are a match to TRBD1. This CDR3 is built from 14 residues. Per germline, CDR1 SQVTM and CDR2 ANQGSEA. Losses at the gene ends were 6 bases for V and 1 base for J; bases not matched to a gene: 6. The DNA for the CDR3 is TGCAGCGTAGCGACAGGGACAAGCAATCAGCCCCAGCATTTT. This encodes CSVATGTSNQPQHF.

V usage is TRBV7-3 and J usage is TRBJ2-3, with unresolved D. This CDR3 region has 14 residues. From germline, CDR1 is SGHTA and CDR2 FQGTGA. V was trimmed by 5 bases and J by 6 bases, leaving 15 bases between them. CDR3 amino acids: CASSLGPPQDTQYF. CDR3 DNA: TGTGCCAGCAGCCTGGGTCCTCCGCAGGATACGCAGTATTTT.

A remark on this clone: This probably arose from a read error, given a far larger clone one base away. The genes are TRBV5-6 and TRBJ1-1; the D gene is possibly TRBD1 (5 bases). The V end lost 4 bases, the J end lost 5 bases, and 15 bases lay between the germline ends. CDR3 length: 14 residues. The germline CDR1 and CDR2 sequences are SGHDT and YYEEEE. The CDR3 coding sequence is TGTGCCAGCAGCCAGCTAGCCGGGGGGACTGAAGCTTTCTTT. Its translation is CASSQLAGGTEAFF.